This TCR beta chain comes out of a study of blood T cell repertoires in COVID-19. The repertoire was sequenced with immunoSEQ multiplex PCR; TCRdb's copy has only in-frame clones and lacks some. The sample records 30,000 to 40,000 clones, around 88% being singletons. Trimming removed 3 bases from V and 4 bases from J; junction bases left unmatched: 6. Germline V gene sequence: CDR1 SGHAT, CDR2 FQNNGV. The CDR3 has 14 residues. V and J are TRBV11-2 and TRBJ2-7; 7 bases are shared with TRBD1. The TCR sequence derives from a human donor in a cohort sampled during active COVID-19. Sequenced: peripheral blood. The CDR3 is CASSFGTVGYEQYF. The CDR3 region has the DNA TGTGCCAGCAGCTTCGGGACAGTGGGGTACGAGCAGTACTTC.